This passage covers 15 T cell receptor beta chains from one sample sequenced in a study of chemoradiotherapy in HPV16-positive cancers. The data were produced by immunoSEQ multiplex PCR, yet TCRdb's version contains in-frame clones alone and is incomplete. The table includes around 30,000 clones, about 90% detected once. Here the sequenced sample was blood, taken from a patient who underwent chemoradiotherapy. The receptors shown here come from a human donor with HPV-associated anogenital cancer.

V usage is TRBV15 and J usage is TRBJ1-5; the D is unclear. Germline CDR1 is LNHNV and CDR2 is YYDKDF (reference sequence). The CDR3 totals 12 residues. With 2 bases removed from V and 1 base from J, the gap between germline ends came to 0 bases. The CDR3 DNA is TGTGCCACCAGCAGAAGCAATCAGCCCCAGCATTTT. As protein: CATSRSNQPQHF. The complete variable domain, with remaining parts taken from reference TRBV15 and TRBJ1-5, reads DAMVIQNPRYQVTQFGKPVTLSCSQTLNHNVMYWYQQKSSQAPKLLFHYYDKDFNNEADTPDNFQSRRPNTSFCFLDIRSPGLGDTAMYLCATSRSNQPQHFGDGTRLSIL.

This chain's CDR3 is CASSTQGGTEAFF. CDR3 coding DNA: TGTGCCAGCAGCACACAGGGTGGCACTGAAGCTTTCTTT. The chain joins TRBV11-3 to TRBJ1-1, with a possible D match to TRBD1 (6 bases). This CDR3 is 13 amino acids long. V lost 5 bases, J lost 4 bases, and 11 bases lay in between. CDR1 SGHNT and CDR2 YENEEA come from the germline V gene.

The rearrangement joins TRBV4-2 to TRBJ2-2; D might be TRBD1 (7 bases). Germline V gene sequence: CDR1 LGHNA, CDR2 YNFKEQ. The CDR3 totals 17 residues. V lost 0 bases and J lost 6, with 17 bases in between. The CDR3 bases are TGTGCCAGCAGCCAAGATTTGCGCCAGGGGGGAGCCGGGGAGCTGTTTTTT. Its translation: CASSQDLRQGGAGELFF.

This rearrangement joins TRBV18 to TRBJ2-1; 13 bases are shared with TRBD2. The V segment lost 5 bases and the J segment 0 bases; nucleotides outside the gene matches: 10. There are 19 residues in the CDR3. The V gene's germline CDR1 is KGHSH and CDR2 LQKENI. The CDR3 nucleotides read TGTGCCAGCTCATTGCCGGGACTAGCGGGACTAAGCTCCTACAATGAGCAGTTCTTC. It specifies CASSLPGLAGLSSYNEQFF.

The rearrangement links TRBV2 to TRBJ1-1, with 9 bases that match TRBD1. J was trimmed by 11 bases and V by 6 bases; bases with no gene match: 7. Per the germline V gene, CDR1 is SNHLY and CDR2 is FYNNEI. There are 12 residues in the CDR3. The CDR3 DNA follows: TGTGCCAGCAGCGGGGACAGGGTGTTGGCTTTCTTT. Translating it yields CASSGDRVLAFF.

V and J are TRBV20-1 and TRBJ2-5; no clear D gene. The CDR3 consists of 11 residues. V shed 4 bases and J shed 4 bases, with 7 bases lying between them. Germline V CDR1 and CDR2: DFQATT, SNEGSKA (reference sequence). Here the CDR3 DNA reads TGCAGTGCTACACCCCGAGAGACCCAGTACTTC. Its translation is CSATPRETQYF.

The gene calls are TRBV18 and TRBJ1-1, with no clear D. Looked up from germline, CDR1 is KGHSH and CDR2 is LQKENI. With 2 bases removed from V and 0 bases from J, the gap between germline ends came to 13 bases. This CDR3 is built from 16 residues. The CDR3 here is CASSPSRPGLNTEAFF. The CDR3 DNA reads TGTGCCAGCTCACCAAGTAGGCCGGGGTTGAACACTGAAGCTTTCTTT. Looking up the rest from reference TRBV18 and TRBJ1-1 gives the full variable domain: NAGVMQNPRHLVRRRGQEARLRCSPMKGHSHVYWYRQLPEEGLKFMVYLQKENIIDESGMPKERFSAEFPKEGPSILRIQQVVRGDSAAYFCASSPSRPGLNTEAFFGQGTRLTVV.

V and J are TRBV29-1 and TRBJ1-2; D is undetermined. V was pared by 2 bases and J by 5 bases, with 3 bases between. The CDR3 is made up of 10 amino acids. The germline CDR1 and CDR2 sequences are SQVTM and ANQGSEA. The CDR3 coding sequence is TGCAGCGTTGAAAGTTATGGCTACACCTTC. Its translation is CSVESYGYTF. The variable domain in full, completed from reference TRBV29-1 and TRBJ1-2, reads SAVISQKPSRDICQRGTSLTIQCQVDSQVTMMFWYRQQPGQSLTLIATANQGSEATYESGFVIDKFPISRPNLTFSTLTVSNMSPEDSSIYLCSVESYGYTFGSGTRLTVV.

This clone has only one observation. This rearrangement joins TRBV2 to TRBJ2-3; 9 bases fit TRBD1. Germline values: CDR1 SNHLY, CDR2 FYNNEI. V trimming: 6 bases; J trimming: 4 bases; junction bases outside the gene matches: 8. The CDR3 runs to 15 residues. The CDR3 protein is CASRRPGQGPDTQYF. Here the CDR3 DNA reads TGTGCCAGCAGGCGACCGGGACAGGGCCCAGATACGCAGTATTTT.

V and J are TRBV6-1 and TRBJ2-7; maybe TRBD1 (6 bases). V dropped 3 bases and J dropped 1 base, with 13 bases sitting between them. From germline, CDR1 is MNHNS and CDR2 SASEGT. The CDR3 is made up of 15 amino acids. This chain's CDR3 is CASSEQGMISYEQYF. The CDR3 DNA reads TGTGCCAGCAGTGAGCAGGGGATGATATCCTACGAGCAGTACTTC.

The chain has TRBV9 and TRBJ2-3; no firm D call. The germline gives CDR1 SGDLS, CDR2 YYNGEE. This CDR3 is 14 amino acids long. The V and J ends lost 7 bases and 6 bases respectively, with 18 bases between them. The CDR3 loop reads CASAPVTQGDTQYF. The DNA for the CDR3 is TGTGCCAGCGCCCCGGTTACCCAAGGGGATACGCAGTATTTT.

J is TRBJ1-1 and V is TRBV11-1, with 7 bases identical to TRBD1. With V trimmed by 3 bases and J by 4 bases, 8 bases remained unmatched. The CDR3 contains 15 residues. Germline assignment: CDR1 SGHAT and CDR2 FQDESV (reference sequence). The CDR3 here is CASSFDPRGGTEAFF. The CDR3 DNA follows: TGTGCCAGCAGCTTCGATCCCAGGGGGGGCACTGAAGCTTTCTTT.

The V call is TRBV2, the J call TRBJ1-3; D ambiguous. Deletions cut 8 bases from V and 3 bases from J, with 14 bases between. Looked up from germline, CDR1 is SNHLY and CDR2 is FYNNEI. This CDR3 region has 14 residues. The CDR3 region has the DNA TGTGCCAGCTTCCTCCACCCCCGTGGAAACACCATATATTTT. Protein sequence: CASFLHPRGNTIYF.

This clone came up a few times. The chain couples TRBV5-1 to TRBJ2-7; D is unresolved. CDR1 and CDR2 from the germline V gene are SGHRS and YFSETQ. Trimming removed 6 bases from V and 6 bases from J, with 10 bases in between. This CDR3 is built from 11 residues. The CDR3 reads CASTYGVEQYF. DNA of the CDR3: TGCGCCAGCACCTATGGCGTCGAGCAGTACTTC.

Here the CDR3 reads CASSLMGQGNYEQYF. The CDR3 DNA reads TGTGCCAGCAGTTTAATGGGACAGGGGAACTACGAGCAGTACTTC. The rearrangement joins TRBV27 to TRBJ2-7; 10 bases align to TRBD1. This CDR3 is 15 amino acids long. V lost 2 bases to trimming and J lost 3 bases; unmatched junction nucleotides: 4. Per germline, CDR1 MNHEY and CDR2 SMNVEV (reference sequence).